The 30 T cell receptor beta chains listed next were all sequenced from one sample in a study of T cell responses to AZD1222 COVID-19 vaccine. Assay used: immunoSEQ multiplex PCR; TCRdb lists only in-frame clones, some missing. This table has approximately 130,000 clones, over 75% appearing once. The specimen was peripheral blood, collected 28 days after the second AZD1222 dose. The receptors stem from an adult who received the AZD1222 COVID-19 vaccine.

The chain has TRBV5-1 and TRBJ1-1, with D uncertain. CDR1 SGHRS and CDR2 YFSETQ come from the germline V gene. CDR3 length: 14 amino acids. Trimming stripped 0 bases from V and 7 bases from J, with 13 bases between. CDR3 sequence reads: CASSLAGEGIEAFF. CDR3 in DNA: TGCGCCAGCAGCTTGGCCGGAGAGGGAATTGAAGCTTTCTTT. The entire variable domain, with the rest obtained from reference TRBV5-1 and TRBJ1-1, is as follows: KAGVTQTPRYLIKTRGQQVTLSCSPISGHRSVSWYQQTPGQGLQFLFEYFSETQRNKGNFPGRFSGRQFSNSRSEMNVSTLELGDSALYLCASSLAGEGIEAFFGQGTRLTVV.

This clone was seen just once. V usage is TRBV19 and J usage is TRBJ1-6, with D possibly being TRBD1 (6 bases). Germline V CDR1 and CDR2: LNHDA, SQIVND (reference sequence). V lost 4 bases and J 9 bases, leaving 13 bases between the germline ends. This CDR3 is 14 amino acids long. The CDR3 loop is CASSTTGGASPLHF. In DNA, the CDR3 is TGTGCCAGTAGTACGACAGGAGGTGCTTCACCCCTCCACTTT.

CDR3 region: CASSLALERAGETQYF. The CDR3 coding sequence is TGTGCCAGCAGCTTGGCACTTGAGAGGGCGGGAGAGACCCAGTACTTC. The chain is built from TRBV5-4 and TRBJ2-5, with D possibly being TRBD2 (5 bases). The CDR3 has 16 residues. CDR1 and CDR2 from the germline V gene are SGHNT and YYREEE (reference sequence). The V end was cut by 0 bases, the J end by 4 bases, with 16 bases between.

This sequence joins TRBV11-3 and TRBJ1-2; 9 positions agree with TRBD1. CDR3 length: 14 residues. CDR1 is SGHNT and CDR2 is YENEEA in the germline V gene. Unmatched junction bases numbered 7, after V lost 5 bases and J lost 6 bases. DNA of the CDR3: TGTGCCAGCAGCCCGAACAGGGGGCAGGATGGCTACACCTTC. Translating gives CASSPNRGQDGYTF. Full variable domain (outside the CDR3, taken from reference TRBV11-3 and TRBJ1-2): EAGVVQSPRYKIIEKKQPVAFWCNPISGHNTLYWYLQNLGQGPELLIRYENEEAVDDSQLPKDRFSAERLKGVDSTLKIQPAELGDSAVYLCASSPNRGQDGYTFGSGTRLTVV.

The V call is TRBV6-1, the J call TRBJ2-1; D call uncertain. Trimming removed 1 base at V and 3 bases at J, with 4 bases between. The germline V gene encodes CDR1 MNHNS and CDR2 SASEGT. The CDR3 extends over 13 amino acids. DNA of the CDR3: TGTGCCAGCAGTGAAGAGGTCTACAATGAGCAGTTCTTC. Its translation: CASSEEVYNEQFF.

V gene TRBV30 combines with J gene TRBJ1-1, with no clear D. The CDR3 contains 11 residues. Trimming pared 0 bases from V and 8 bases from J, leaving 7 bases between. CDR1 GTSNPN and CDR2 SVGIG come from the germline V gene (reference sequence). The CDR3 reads CAWSVLQEAFF. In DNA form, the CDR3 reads TGTGCCTGGAGTGTCCTCCAGGAAGCTTTCTTT.

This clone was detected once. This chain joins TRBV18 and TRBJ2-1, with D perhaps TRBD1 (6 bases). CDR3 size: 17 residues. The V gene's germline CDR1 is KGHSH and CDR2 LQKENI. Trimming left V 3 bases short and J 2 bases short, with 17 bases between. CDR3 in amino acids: CASSPRPGQITYNEQFF. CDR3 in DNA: TGTGCCAGCTCACCCCGACCCGGACAGATAACCTACAATGAGCAGTTCTTC.

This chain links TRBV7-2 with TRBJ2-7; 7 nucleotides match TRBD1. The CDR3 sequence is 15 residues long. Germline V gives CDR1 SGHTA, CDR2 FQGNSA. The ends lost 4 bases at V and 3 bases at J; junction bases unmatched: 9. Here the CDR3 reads CASSSGQASLYEQYF. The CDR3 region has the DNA TGTGCCAGCAGCTCCGGACAGGCGTCTCTCTACGAGCAGTACTTC.

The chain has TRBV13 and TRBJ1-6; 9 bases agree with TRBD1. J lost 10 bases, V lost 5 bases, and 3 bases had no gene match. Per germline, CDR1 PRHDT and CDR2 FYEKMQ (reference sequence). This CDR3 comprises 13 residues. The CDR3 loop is CASSRDRDSPLHF. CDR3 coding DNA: TGTGCCAGCAGCCGGGACAGGGACTCACCCCTCCACTTT. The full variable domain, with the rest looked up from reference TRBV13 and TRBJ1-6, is AAGVIQSPRHLIKEKRETATLKCYPIPRHDTVYWYQQGPGQDPQFLISFYEKMQSDKGSIPDRFSAQQFSDYHSELNMSSLELGDSALYFCASSRDRDSPLHFGNGTRLTVT.

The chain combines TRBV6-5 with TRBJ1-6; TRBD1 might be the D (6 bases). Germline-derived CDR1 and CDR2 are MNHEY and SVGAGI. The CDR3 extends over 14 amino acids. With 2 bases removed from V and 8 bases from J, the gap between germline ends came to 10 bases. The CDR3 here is CASSYTGPHSPLHF. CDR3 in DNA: TGTGCCAGCAGTTACACAGGGCCCCATTCACCCCTCCACTTT.

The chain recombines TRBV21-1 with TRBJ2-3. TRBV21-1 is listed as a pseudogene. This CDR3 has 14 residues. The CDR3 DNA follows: TGTGCCAGCAGGCTTCTTTCCCTCACAGATACGCAGTATTTT. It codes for CASRLLSLTDTQYF.

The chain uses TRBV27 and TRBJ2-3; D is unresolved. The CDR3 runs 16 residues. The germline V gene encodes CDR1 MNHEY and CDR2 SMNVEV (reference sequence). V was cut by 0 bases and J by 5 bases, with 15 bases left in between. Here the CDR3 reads CASSLSWADAQDTQYF. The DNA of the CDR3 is TGTGCCAGCAGTTTATCTTGGGCAGATGCACAAGATACGCAGTATTTT.

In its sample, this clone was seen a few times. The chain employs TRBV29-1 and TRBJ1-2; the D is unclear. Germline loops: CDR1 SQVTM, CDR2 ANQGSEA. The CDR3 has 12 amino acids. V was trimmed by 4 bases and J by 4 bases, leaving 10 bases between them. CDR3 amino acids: CSVGAGGYGYTF. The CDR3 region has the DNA TGCAGCGTTGGGGCGGGAGGCTATGGCTACACCTTC.

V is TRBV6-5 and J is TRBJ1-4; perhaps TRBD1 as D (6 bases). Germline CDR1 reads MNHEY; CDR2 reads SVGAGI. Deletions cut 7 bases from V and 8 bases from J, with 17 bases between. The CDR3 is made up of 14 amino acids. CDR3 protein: CASNGGGPGEKLFF. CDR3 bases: TGTGCCAGCAACGGGGGCGGCCCGGGAGAAAAACTGTTTTTT.

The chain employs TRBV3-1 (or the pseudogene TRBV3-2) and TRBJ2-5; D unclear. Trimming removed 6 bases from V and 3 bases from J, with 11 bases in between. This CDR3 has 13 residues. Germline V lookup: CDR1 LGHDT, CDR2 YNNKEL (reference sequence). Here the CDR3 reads CASSKWVEETQYF. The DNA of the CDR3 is TGTGCCAGCAGTAAGTGGGTGGAAGAGACCCAGTACTTC.

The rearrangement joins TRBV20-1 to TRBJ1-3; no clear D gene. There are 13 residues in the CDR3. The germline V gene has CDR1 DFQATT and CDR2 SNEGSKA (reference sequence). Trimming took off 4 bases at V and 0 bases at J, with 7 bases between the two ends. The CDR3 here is CSAIEGSGNTIYF. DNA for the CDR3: TGCAGTGCTATTGAGGGCTCTGGAAACACCATATATTTT.

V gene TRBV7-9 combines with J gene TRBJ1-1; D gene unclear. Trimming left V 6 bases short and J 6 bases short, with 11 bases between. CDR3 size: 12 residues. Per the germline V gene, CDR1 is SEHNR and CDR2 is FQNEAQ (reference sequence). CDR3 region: CASSRISPEAFF. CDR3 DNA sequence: TGTGCCAGCAGTCGGATTAGCCCTGAAGCTTTCTTT.

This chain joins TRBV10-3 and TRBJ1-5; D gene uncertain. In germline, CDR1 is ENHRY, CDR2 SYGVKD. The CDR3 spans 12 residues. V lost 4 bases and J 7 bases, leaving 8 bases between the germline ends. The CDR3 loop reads CAISGLGQPQHF. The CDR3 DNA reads TGTGCCATCAGTGGACTTGGACAGCCCCAGCATTTT.

The CDR3 is CASSLPYRVGEQYF. The CDR3 region has the DNA TGTGCCAGCAGTTTGCCTTACAGGGTGGGCGAGCAGTACTTC. J is TRBJ2-7 and V is TRBV28; TRBD1 is a possible D gene (6 bases). Germline-derived CDR1 and CDR2 are MDHEN and SYDVKM. This CDR3 is 14 amino acids long. V was shortened by 3 bases and J by 6 bases, with 15 bases between the two germline ends.

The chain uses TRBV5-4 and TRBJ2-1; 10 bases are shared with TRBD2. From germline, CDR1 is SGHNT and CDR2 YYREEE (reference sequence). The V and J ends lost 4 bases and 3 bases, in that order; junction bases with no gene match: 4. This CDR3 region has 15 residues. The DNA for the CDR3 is TGTGCCAGCAGCAGAGTAGCGGGGGGCTACAATGAGCAGTTCTTC. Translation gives CASSRVAGGYNEQFF.

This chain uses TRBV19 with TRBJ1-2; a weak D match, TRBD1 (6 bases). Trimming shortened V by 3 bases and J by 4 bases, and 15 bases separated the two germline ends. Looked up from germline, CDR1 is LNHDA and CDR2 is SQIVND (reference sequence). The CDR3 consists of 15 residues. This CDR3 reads CASSISGANLYGYTF. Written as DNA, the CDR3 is TGTGCCAGTAGTATCTCAGGGGCGAACCTCTATGGCTACACCTTC.

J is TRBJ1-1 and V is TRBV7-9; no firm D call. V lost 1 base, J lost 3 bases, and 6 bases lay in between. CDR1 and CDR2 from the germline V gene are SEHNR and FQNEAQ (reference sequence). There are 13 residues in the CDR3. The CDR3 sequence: CASSLGVDTEAFF. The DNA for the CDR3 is TGTGCCAGCAGCTTAGGGGTAGACACTGAAGCTTTCTTT.

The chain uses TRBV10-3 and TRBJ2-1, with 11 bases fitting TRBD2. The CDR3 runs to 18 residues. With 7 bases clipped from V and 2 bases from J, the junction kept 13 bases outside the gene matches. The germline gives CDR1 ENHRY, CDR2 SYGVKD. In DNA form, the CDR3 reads TGTGCCATCACTGAATCTAGCGGGAGGTCCTCGGCCTACAATGAGCAGTTCTTC. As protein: CAITESSGRSSAYNEQFF.

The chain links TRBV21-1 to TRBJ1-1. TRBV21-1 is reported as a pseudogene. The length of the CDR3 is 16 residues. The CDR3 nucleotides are TGTGCCAGCAGCAAATTTGTTTTAGAGATCCCCACTGAAGCTTTCTTT. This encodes CASSKFVLEIPTEAFF.

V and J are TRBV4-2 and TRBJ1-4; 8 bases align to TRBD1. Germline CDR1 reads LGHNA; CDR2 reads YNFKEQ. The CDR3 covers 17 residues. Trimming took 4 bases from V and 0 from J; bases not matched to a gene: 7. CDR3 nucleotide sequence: TGTGCCAGCAGCCGGGGGACAGGTGGATCAACTAATGAAAAACTGTTTTTT. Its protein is CASSRGTGGSTNEKLFF.

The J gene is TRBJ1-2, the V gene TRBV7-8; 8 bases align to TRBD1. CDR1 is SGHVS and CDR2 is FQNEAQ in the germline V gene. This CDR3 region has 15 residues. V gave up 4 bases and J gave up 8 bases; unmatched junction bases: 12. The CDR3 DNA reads TGTGCCAGCAGCTACACACAGGGGGAGGTTGTAGGCTACACCTTC. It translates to CASSYTQGEVVGYTF. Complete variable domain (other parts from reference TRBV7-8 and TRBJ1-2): GAGVSQSPRYKVAKRGQDVALRCDPISGHVSLFWYQQALGQGPEFLTYFQNEAQLDKSGLPSDRFFAERPEGSVSTLKIQRTQQEDSAVYLCASSYTQGEVVGYTFGSGTRLTVV.

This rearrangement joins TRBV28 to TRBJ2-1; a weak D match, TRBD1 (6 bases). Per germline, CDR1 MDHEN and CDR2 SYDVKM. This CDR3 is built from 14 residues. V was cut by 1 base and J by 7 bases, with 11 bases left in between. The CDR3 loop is CASSLYQGINEQFF. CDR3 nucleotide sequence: TGTGCCAGCAGTTTATACCAGGGGATAAATGAGCAGTTCTTC.

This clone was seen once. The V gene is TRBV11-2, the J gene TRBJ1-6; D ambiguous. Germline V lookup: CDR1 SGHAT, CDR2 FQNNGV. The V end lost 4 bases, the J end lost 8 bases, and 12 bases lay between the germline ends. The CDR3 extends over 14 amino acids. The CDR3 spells CASSSDVSYSPLHF. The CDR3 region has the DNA TGTGCCAGCAGCTCCGACGTGTCATATTCACCCCTCCACTTT.

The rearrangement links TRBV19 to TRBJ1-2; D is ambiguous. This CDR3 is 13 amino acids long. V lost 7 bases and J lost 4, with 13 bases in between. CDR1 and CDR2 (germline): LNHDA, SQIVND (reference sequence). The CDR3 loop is CASNSYSGYGYTF. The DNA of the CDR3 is TGTGCCAGTAACTCTTACAGTGGCTATGGCTACACCTTC.

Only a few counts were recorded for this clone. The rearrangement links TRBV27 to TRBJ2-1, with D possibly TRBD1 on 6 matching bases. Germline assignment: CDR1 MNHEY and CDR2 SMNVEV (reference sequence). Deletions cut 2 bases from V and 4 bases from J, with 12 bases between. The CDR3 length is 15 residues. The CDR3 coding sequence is TGTGCCAGCAGTTTAGATGGGACAATTTACAATGAGCAGTTCTTC. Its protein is CASSLDGTIYNEQFF.